The rows below give T cell receptor beta chains drawn from one sample of a study of Graves' ophthalmopathy and Graves' hyperthyroidism. TCRdb re-derived calls from the multiplex PCR reads in MiXCR, one entry per CDR3 protein. The sample shows 900,000 to 1,200,000 distinct CDR3 sequences, about two fifths of them seen only once. The sequenced sample was peripheral blood or thyroid tissue (not recorded which). Receptors originate from an adult man with Graves' hyperthyroidism. Each CDR3 is given with its conserved first and last residue. Fields, in order: J gene, V gene, CDR3 protein.

J gene: TRBJ2-2; V gene: TRBV20-1; CDR3 protein: CSAKAGEDTGELFF
J gene: TRBJ2-2; V gene: TRBV25-1; CDR3 protein: CASMGSGNTGELFF
J gene: TRBJ2-7; V gene: TRBV25-1; CDR3 protein: CASSQGGANEQYF
J gene: TRBJ2-7; V gene: TRBV29-1; CDR3 protein: CSVELGTAFSYEQYF
J gene: TRBJ2-5; V gene: TRBV20-1; CDR3 protein: CSLVGQGRRETQYF
J gene: TRBJ2-7; V gene: TRBV7-8; CDR3 protein: CASSLRLASYEQYF
J gene: TRBJ2-5; V gene: TRBV11-2; CDR3 protein: CASSLLGRDGETQYF
J gene: TRBJ2-7; V gene: TRBV20-1; CDR3 protein: CSARVMDTYEQYF
J gene: TRBJ2-7; V gene: TRBV20-1; CDR3 protein: CSARPLSAYEQYF
J gene: TRBJ2-5; V gene: TRBV6-5; CDR3 protein: CASSYGTSEGTQYF
J gene: TRBJ1-5; V gene: TRBV5-6; CDR3 protein: CASSLAGGGGLQPQHF
J gene: TRBJ2-5; V gene: TRBV11-2; CDR3 protein: CASRPGTAQETQYF
J gene: TRBJ2-7; V gene: TRBV29-1; CDR3 protein: CSGTGSGGYEQYF
J gene: TRBJ2-7; V gene: TRBV7-9; CDR3 protein: CASSLAGGILYEQYF
J gene: TRBJ2-7; V gene: TRBV12-3/TRBV12-4; CDR3 protein: CASSLEVGVQGHEQYF
J gene: TRBJ2-5; V gene: TRBV7-9; CDR3 protein: CASSQGERVQGTQYF
J gene: TRBJ1-5; V gene: TRBV19; CDR3 protein: CASNLRAGDQPQHF
J gene: TRBJ1-1; V gene: TRBV10-2; CDR3 protein: CASSDVEGAGTEAFF
J gene: TRBJ1-2; V gene: TRBV9; CDR3 protein: CASSAAPGQGTNYGYTF
J gene: TRBJ1-6; V gene: TRBV20-1; CDR3 protein: CSATGTLDSPLHF
J gene: TRBJ2-7; V gene: TRBV29-1; CDR3 protein: CSVEVSGSFTSGYEQYF
J gene: TRBJ1-4; V gene: TRBV4-1; CDR3 protein: CASSHPKGTNEKLFF
J gene: TRBJ2-3; V gene: TRBV25-1; CDR3 protein: CASSDYGASTDTQYF
J gene: TRBJ2-5; V gene: TRBV2; CDR3 protein: CASSAPTPQTQYF
J gene: TRBJ1-2; V gene: TRBV20-1; CDR3 protein: CSARDYRGAGYTF
J gene: TRBJ1-5; V gene: TRBV5-1; CDR3 protein: CASSLGQDGNQPQHF